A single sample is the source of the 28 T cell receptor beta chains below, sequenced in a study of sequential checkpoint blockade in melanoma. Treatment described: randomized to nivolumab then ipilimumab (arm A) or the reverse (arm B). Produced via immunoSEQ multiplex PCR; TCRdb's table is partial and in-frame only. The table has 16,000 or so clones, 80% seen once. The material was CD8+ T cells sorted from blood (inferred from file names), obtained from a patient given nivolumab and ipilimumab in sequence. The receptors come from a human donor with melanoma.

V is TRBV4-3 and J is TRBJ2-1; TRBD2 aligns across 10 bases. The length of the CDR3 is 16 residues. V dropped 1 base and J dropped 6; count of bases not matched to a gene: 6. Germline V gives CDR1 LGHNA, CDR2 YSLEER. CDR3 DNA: TGCGCCAGCAGCCAAGCGTCTAGCGGGAGTCTCAATGAGCAGTTCTTC. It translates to CASSQASSGSLNEQFF.

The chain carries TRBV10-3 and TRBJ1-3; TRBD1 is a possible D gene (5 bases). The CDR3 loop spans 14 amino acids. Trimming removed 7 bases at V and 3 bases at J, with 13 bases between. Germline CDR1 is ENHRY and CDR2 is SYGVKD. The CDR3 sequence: CAIMTDKYGNTIYF. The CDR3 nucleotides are TGTGCCATCATGACGGACAAGTATGGAAACACCATATATTTT.

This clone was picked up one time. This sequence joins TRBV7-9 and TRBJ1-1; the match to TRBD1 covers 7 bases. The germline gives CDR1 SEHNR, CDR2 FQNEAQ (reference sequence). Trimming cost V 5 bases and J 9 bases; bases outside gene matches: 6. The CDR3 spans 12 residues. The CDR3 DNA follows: TGTGCCAGCAGCCCGGAGGGGGCGAAAGCTTTCTTT. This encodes CASSPEGAKAFF.

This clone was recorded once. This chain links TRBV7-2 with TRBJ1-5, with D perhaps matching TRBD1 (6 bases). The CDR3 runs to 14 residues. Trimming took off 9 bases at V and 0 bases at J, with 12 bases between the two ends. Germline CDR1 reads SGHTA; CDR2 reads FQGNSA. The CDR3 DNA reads TGTGCCAGGGCAAACAGGGTTAGCAATCAGCCCCAGCATTTT. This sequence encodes CARANRVSNQPQHF.

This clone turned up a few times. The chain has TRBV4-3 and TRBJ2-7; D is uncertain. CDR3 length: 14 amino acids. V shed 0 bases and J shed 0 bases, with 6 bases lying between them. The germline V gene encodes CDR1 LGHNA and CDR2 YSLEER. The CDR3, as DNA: TGCGCCAGCAGCCAAGAGCAGCGCTCCTACGAGCAGTACTTC. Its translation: CASSQEQRSYEQYF.

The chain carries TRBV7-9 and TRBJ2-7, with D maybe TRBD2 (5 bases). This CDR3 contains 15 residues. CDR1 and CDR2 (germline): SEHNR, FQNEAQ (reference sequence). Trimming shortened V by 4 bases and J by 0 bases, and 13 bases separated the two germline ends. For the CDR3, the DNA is TGTGCCAGCAGCTATAGCTCCGGGGACTCCTACGAGCAGTACTTC. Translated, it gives CASSYSSGDSYEQYF.

CDR3 DNA sequence: TGTGCCAGCAGCTTAGTAGCGGGGGAAACTAACGAGCAGTACTTC. This encodes CASSLVAGETNEQYF. The chain has TRBV7-6 and TRBJ2-7, with TRBD2 identical over 9 bases. The CDR3 spans 15 residues. The germline V gene has CDR1 SGHVS and CDR2 FNYEAQ. The V segment lost 1 base and the J segment 5 bases; nucleotides outside the gene matches: 6.

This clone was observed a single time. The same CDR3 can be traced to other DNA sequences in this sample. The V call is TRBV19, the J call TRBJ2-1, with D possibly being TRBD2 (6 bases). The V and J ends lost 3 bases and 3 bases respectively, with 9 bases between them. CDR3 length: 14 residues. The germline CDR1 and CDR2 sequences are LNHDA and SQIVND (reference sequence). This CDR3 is CASSMGGDYNEQFF. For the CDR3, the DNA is TGTGCCAGTAGTATGGGCGGGGACTACAATGAGCAGTTCTTC. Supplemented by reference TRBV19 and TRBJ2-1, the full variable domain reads DGGITQSPKYLFRKEGQNVTLSCEQNLNHDAMYWYRQDPGQGLRLIYYSQIVNDFQKGDIAEGYSVSREKKESFPLTVTSAQKNPTAFYLCASSMGGDYNEQFFGPGTRLTVL.

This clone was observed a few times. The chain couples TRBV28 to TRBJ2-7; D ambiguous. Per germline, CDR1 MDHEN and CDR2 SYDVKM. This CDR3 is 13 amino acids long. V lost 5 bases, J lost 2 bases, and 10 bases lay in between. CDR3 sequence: CASSLSAPYEQYF. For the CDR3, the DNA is TGTGCCAGCAGTCTCAGTGCCCCCTACGAGCAGTACTTC.

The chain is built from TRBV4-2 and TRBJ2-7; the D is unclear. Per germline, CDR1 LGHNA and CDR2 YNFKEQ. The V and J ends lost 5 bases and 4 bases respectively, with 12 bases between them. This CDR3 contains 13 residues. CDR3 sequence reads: CASSFVVQYEQYF. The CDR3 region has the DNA TGTGCCAGCAGCTTTGTGGTCCAGTACGAGCAGTACTTC.

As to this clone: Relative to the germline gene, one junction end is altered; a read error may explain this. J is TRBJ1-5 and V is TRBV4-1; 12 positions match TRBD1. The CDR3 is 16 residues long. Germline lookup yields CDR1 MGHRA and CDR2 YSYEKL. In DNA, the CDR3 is TGTGCCAGCAGCCAAGACCCTGGGACAGGGGGCGAGCCCCAGCATTTT. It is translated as CASSQDPGTGGEPQHF.

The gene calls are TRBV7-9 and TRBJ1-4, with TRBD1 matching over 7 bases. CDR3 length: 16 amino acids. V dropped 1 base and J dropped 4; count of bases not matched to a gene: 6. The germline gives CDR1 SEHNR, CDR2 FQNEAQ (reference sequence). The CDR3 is CASSLEWTGRNEKLFF. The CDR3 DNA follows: TGTGCCAGCAGCTTAGAATGGACAGGACGTAATGAAAAACTGTTTTTT. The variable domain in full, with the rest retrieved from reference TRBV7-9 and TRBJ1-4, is DTGVSQNPRHKITKRGQNVTFRCDPISEHNRLYWYRQTLGQGPEFLTYFQNEAQLEKSRLLSDRFSAERPKGSFSTLEIQRTEQGDSAMYLCASSLEWTGRNEKLFFGSGTQLSVL.

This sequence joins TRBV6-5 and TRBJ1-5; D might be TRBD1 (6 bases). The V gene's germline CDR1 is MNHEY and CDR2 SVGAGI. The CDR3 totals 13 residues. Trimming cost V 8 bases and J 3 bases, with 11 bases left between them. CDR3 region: CASQTGYNQPQHF. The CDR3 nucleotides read TGTGCCAGCCAAACAGGGTACAATCAGCCCCAGCATTTT.

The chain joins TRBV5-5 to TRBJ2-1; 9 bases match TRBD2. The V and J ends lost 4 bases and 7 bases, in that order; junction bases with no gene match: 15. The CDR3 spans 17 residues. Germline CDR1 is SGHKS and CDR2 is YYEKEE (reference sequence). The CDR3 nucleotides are TGTGCCAGCAGCCTCAATATGTTAGCGGGAGTAATAAATGAGCAGTTCTTC. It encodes CASSLNMLAGVINEQFF. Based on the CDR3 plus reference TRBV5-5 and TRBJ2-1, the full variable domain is DAGVTQSPTHLIKTRGQQVTLRCSPISGHKSVSWYQQVLGQGPQFIFQYYEKEERGRGNFPDRFSARQFPNYSSELNVNALLLGDSALYLCASSLNMLAGVINEQFFGPGTRLTVL.

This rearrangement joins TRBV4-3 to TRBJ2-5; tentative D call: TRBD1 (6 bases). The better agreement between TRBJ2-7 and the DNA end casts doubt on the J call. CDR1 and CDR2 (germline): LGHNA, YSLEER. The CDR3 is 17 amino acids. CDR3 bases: TGCGCCAGCAGCCAAGATTCTACGGGGACAAGCTCCTACGAGCAGTACTTC. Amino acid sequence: CASSQDSTGTSSYEQYF.

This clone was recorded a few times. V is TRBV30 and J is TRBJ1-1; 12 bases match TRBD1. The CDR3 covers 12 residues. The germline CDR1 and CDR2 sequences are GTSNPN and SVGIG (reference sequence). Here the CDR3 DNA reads TGTGCAGCGGGACAGGGGGCTGGGGAAGCTTTCTTT. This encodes CAAGQGAGEAFF.

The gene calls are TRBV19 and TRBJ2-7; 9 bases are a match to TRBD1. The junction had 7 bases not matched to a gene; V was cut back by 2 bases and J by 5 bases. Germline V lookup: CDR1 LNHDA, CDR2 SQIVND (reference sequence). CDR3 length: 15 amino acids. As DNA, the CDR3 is TGTGCCAGTAGTATATCACAGGGGGCCATCAACGAGCAGTACTTC. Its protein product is CASSISQGAINEQYF. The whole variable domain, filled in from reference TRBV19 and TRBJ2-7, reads DGGITQSPKYLFRKEGQNVTLSCEQNLNHDAMYWYRQDPGQGLRLIYYSQIVNDFQKGDIAEGYSVSREKKESFPLTVTSAQKNPTAFYLCASSISQGAINEQYFGPGTRLTVT.

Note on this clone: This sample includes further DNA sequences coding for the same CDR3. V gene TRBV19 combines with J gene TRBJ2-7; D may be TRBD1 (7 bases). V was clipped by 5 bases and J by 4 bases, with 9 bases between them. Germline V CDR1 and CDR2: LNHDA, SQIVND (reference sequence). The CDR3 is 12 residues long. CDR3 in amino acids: CASSPGGYEQYF. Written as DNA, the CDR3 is TGTGCCAGTAGTCCAGGGGGGTACGAGCAGTACTTC.

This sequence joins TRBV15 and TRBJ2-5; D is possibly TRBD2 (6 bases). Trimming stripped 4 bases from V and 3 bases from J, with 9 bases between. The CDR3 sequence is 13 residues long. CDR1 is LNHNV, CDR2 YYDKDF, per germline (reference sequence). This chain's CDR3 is CATSIRREETQYF. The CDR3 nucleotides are TGTGCCACCAGCATCCGGAGGGAAGAGACCCAGTACTTC.

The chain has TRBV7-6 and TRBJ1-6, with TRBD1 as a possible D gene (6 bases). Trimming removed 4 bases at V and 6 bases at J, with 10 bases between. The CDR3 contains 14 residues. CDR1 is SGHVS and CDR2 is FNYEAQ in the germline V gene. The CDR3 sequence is CASSSNRVNSPLHF. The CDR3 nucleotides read TGTGCCAGCAGCTCCAACAGGGTTAATTCACCCCTCCACTTT.

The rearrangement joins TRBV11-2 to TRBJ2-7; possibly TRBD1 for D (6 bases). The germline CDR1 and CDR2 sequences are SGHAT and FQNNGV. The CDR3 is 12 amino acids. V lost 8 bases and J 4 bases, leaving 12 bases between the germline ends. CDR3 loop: CASRSGEYEQYF. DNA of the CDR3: TGTGCCAGCCGCTCAGGGGAGTACGAGCAGTACTTC.

The CDR3, as DNA: TGTGCCTGGCGAGACTTGTCTTACTCCTACGAGCAGTACTTC. Residues: CAWRDLSYSYEQYF. This chain links TRBV30 with TRBJ2-7; D is ambiguous. Germline V lookup: CDR1 GTSNPN, CDR2 SVGIG (reference sequence). This CDR3 comprises 14 residues. V dropped 5 bases and J dropped 0 bases, with 14 bases sitting between them.

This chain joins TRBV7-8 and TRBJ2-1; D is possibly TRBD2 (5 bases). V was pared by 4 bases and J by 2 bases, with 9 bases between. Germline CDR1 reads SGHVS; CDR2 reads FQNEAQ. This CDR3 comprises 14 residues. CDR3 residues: CASSSMTTYNEQFF. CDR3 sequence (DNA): TGTGCCAGCAGCTCGATGACTACCTACAATGAGCAGTTCTTC.

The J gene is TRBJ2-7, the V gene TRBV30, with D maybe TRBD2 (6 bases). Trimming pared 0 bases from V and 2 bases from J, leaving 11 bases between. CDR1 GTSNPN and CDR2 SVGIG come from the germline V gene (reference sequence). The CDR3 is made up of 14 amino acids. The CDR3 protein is CAWSVRGLPYEQYF. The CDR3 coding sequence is TGTGCCTGGAGTGTACGGGGACTTCCCTACGAGCAGTACTTC. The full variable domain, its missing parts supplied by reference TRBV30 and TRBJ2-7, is SQTIHQWPATLVQPVGSPLSLECTVEGTSNPNLYWYRQAAGRGLQLLFYSVGIGQISSEVPQNLSASRPQDRQFILSSKKLLLSDSGFYLCAWSVRGLPYEQYFGPGTRLTVT.

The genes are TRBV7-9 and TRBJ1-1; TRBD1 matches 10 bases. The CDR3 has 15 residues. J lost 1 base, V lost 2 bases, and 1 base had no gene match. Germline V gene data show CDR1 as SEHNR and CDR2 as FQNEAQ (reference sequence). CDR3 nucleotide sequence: TGTGCCAGCAGCTTATGGACAGGGGGGAACACTGAAGCTTTCTTT. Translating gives CASSLWTGGNTEAFF.

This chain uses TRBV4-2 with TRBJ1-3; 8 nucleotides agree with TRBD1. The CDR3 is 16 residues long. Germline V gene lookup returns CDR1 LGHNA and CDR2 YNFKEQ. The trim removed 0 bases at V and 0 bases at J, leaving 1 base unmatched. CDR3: CASSQEGQVSGNTIYF. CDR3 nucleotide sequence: TGTGCCAGCAGCCAAGAGGGACAGGTCTCTGGAAACACCATATATTTT.

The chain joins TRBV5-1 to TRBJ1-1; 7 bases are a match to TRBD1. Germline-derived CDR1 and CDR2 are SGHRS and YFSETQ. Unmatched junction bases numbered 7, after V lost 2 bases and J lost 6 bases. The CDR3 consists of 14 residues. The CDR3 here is CASSLTGALAEAFF. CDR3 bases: TGCGCCAGCAGCTTAACAGGGGCACTCGCTGAAGCTTTCTTT.

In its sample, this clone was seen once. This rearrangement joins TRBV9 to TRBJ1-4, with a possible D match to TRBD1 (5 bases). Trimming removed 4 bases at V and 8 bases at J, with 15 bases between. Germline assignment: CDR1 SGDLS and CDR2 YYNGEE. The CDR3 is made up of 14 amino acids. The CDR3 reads CASSRGGRREKLFF. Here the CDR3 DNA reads TGTGCCAGCAGCCGTGGGGGGAGGAGGGAAAAACTGTTTTTT.